This TCR beta chain originates from a study of OX40 agonist ivuxolimab in advanced cancers. Study as a whole: At around 83% male, the cohort had a mean age of roughly 60 years, ranging from about 23 to 79.

Generated by immunoSEQ multiplex PCR, the TCRdb table keeps only in-frame clones and is missing some. The profile shows under 80,000 clones, around 85% of them singletons. Germline V lookup: CDR1 LNHDA, CDR2 SQIVND (reference sequence). V dropped 5 bases and J dropped 5; count of bases not matched to a gene: 5. This CDR3 is built from 14 residues. The sequence came from an adult with an advanced solid tumor such as melanoma, head and neck, liver or kidney cancer. The material was CD4+ or CD8+ T cells sorted from blood, obtained in a trial of the OX40 agonist ivuxolimab. This chain joins TRBV19 and TRBJ1-1; TRBD1 aligns across 10 bases. The DNA of the CDR3 is TGTGCCAGTAGTCCTCGGGACAGGGGTACTGAAGCTTTCTTT. Amino acids: CASSPRDRGTEAFF. Full variable domain (remainder filled in from reference TRBV19 and TRBJ1-1): DGGITQSPKYLFRKEGQNVTLSCEQNLNHDAMYWYRQDPGQGLRLIYYSQIVNDFQKGDIAEGYSVSREKKESFPLTVTSAQKNPTAFYLCASSPRDRGTEAFFGQGTRLTVV.